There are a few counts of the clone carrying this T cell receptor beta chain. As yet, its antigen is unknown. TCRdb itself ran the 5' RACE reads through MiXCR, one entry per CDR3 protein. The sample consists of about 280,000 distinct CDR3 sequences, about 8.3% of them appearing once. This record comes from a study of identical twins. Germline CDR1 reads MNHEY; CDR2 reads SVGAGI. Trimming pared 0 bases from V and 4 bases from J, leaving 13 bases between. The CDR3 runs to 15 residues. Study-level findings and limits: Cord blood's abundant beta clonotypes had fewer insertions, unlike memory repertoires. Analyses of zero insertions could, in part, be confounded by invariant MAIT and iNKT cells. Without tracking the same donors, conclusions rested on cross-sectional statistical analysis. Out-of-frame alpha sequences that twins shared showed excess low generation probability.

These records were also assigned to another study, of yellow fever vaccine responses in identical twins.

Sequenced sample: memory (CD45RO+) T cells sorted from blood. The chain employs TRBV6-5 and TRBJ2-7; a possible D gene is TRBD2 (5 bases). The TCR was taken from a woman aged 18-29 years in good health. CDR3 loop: CASSYSSLASYEQYF. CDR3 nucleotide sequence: TGTGCCAGCAGTTACTCGAGTCTAGCAAGTTACGAGCAGTACTTC.